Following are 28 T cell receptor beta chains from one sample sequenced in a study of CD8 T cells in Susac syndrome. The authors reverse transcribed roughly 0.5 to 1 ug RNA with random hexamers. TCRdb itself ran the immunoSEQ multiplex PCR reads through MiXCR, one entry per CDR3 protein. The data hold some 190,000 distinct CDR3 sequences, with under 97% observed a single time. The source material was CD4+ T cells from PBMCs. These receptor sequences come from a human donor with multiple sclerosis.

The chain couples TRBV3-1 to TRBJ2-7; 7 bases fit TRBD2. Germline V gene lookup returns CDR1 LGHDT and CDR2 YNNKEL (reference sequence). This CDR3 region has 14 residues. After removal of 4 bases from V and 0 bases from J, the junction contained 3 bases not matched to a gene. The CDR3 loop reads CASSLSGDSYEQYF. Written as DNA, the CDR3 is TGTGCCAGCAGCCTCAGCGGGGACTCCTACGAGCAGTACTTC.

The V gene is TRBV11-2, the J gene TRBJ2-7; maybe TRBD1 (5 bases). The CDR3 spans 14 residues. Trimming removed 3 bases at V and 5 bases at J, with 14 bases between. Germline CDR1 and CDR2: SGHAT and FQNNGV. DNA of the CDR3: TGTGCCAGCAGCTTGGCGACAGTTTTGAACGAGCAGTACTTC. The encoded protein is CASSLATVLNEQYF. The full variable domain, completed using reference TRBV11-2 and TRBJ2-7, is EAGVAQSPRYKIIEKRQSVAFWCNPISGHATLYWYQQILGQGPKLLIQFQNNGVVDDSQLPKDRFSAERLKGVDSTLKIQPAKLEDSAVYLCASSLATVLNEQYFGPGTRLTVT.

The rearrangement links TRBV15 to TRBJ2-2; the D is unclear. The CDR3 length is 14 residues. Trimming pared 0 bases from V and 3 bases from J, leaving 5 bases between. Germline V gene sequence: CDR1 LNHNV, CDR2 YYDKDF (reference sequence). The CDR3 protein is CATSRDMDTGELFF. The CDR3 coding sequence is TGTGCCACCAGCAGAGATATGGACACCGGGGAGCTGTTTTTT.

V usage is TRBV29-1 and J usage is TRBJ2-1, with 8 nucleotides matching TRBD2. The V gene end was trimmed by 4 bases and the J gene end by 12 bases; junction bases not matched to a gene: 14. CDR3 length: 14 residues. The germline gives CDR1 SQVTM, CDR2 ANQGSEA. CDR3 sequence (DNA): TGCAGCGTTGCCCGATCCAGCGGGGGCCCTGGGCAGTTCTTC. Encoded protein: CSVARSSGGPGQFF.

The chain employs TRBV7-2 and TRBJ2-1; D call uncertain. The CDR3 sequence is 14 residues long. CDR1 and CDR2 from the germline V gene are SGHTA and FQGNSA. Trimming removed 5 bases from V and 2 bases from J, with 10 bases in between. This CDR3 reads CASSARTAYNEQFF. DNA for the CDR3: TGTGCCAGCAGCGCCCGGACGGCCTACAATGAGCAGTTCTTC.

For the CDR3, the DNA is TGTGCCAGCCGGACAGGGGGCTACGAGCAGTACTTC. Protein: CASRTGGYEQYF. This rearrangement joins TRBV6-2 or TRBV6-3 to TRBJ2-7, with 10 bases identical to TRBD1. J gave up 3 bases and V 8 bases, and 1 base lay outside the gene matches. The CDR3 is 12 amino acids. CDR1 is MNHEY, CDR2 SVGEGT, per germline.

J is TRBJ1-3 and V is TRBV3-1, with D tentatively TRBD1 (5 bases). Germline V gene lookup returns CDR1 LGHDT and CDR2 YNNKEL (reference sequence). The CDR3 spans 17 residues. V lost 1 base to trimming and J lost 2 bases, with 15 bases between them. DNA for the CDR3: TGTGCCAGCAGCCAAGTTTGGCAGGGTAGGACTGGAAACACCATATATTTT. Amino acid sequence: CASSQVWQGRTGNTIYF.

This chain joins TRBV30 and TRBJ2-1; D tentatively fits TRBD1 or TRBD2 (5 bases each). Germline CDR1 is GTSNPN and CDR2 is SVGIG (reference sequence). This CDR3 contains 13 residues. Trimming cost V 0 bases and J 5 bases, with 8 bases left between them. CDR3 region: CAWSVRGDNEQFF. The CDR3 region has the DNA TGTGCCTGGAGTGTTCGAGGGGACAATGAGCAGTTCTTC.

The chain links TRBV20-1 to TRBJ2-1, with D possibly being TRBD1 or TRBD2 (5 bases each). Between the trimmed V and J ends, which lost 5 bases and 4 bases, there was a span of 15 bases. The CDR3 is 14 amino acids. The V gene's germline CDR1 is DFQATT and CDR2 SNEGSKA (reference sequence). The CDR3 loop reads CSARAGTRYNEQFF. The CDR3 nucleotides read TGCAGTGCTCGTGCCGGGACCCGATACAATGAGCAGTTCTTC.

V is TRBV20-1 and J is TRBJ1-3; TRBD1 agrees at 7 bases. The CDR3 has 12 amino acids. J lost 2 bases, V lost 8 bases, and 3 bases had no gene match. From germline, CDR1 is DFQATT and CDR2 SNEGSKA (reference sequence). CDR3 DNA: TGCAGTACAAGGGGGCCTGGAAACACCATATATTTT. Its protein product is CSTRGPGNTIYF.

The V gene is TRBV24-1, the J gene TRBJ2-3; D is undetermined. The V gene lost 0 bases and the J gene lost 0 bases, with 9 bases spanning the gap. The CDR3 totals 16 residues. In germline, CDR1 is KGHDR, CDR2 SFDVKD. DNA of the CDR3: TGTGCCACCAGTGATTTGGACGGGCGAAGCACAGATACGCAGTATTTT. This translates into CATSDLDGRSTDTQYF.

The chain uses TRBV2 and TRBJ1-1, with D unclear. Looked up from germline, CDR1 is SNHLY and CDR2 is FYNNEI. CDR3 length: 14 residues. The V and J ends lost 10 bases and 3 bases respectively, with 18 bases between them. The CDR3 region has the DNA TGTGCCACCTCTAAGAGGCTCGGGGACACTGAAGCTTTCTTT. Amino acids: CATSKRLGDTEAFF.

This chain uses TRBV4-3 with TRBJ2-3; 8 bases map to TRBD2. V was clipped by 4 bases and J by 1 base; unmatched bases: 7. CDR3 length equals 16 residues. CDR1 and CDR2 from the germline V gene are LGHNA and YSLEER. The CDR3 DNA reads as TGCGCCAGCAGCCGACAGGCGACTAGCGGCACAGATACGCAGTATTTT. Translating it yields CASSRQATSGTDTQYF.

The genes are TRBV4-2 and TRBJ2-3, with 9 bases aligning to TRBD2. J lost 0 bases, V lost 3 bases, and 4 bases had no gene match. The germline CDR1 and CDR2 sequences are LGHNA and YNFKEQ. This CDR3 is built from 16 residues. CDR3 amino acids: CASSQQRGASTDTQYF. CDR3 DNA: TGTGCCAGCAGCCAGCAGCGGGGGGCTAGCACAGATACGCAGTATTTT.

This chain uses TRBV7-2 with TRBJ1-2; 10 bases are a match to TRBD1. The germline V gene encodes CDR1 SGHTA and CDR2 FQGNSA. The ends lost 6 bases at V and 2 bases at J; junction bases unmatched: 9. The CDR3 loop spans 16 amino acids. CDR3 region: CASRAPRTGGNYGYTF. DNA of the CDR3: TGTGCCAGCAGGGCCCCCCGGACAGGGGGGAACTATGGCTACACCTTC.

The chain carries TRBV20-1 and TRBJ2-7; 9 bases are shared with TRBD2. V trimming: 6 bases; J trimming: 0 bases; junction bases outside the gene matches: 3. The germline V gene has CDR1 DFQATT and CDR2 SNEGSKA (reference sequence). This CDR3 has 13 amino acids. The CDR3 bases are TGCAGTGCCAATAGCGGGAGCTCCTACGAGCAGTACTTC. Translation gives CSANSGSSYEQYF.

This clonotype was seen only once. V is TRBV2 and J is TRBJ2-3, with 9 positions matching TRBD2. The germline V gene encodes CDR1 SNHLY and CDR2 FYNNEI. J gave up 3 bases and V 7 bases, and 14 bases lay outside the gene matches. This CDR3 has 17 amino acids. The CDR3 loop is CASKERGVVLGTDTQYF. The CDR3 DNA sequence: TGTGCCAGCAAGGAGCGGGGGGTCGTACTTGGGACAGATACGCAGTATTTT.

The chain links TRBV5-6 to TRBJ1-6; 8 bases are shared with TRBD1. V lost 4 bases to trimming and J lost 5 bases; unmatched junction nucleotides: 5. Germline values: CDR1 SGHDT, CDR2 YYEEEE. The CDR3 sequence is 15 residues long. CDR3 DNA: TGTGCCAGCAGCGGACGGACAGGGAATAATTCACCCCTCCACTTT. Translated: CASSGRTGNNSPLHF.

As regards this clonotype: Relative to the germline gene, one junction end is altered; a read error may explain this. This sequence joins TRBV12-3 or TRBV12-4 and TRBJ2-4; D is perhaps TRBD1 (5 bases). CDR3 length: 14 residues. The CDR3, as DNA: TGTGCCAGCAGTTTAATAGGGGCCACAAACATTCAGTACTTC. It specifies CASSLIGATNIQYF.

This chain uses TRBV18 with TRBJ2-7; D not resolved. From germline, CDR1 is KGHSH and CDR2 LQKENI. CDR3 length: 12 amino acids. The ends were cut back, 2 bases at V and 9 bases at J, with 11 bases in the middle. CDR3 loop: CASSPSTLGQYF. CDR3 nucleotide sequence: TGTGCCAGCTCACCATCCACACTTGGGCAGTACTTC. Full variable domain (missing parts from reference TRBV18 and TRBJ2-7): NAGVMQNPRHLVRRRGQEARLRCSPMKGHSHVYWYRQLPEEGLKFMVYLQKENIIDESGMPKERFSAEFPKEGPSILRIQQVVRGDSAAYFCASSPSTLGQYFGPGTRLTVT.

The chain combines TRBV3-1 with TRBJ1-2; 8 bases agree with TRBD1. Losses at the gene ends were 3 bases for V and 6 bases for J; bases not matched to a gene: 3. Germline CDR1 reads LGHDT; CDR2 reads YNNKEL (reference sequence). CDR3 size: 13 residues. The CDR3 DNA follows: TGTGCCAGCAGCCACCCGGACAGGGATGGCTACACCTTC. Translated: CASSHPDRDGYTF.

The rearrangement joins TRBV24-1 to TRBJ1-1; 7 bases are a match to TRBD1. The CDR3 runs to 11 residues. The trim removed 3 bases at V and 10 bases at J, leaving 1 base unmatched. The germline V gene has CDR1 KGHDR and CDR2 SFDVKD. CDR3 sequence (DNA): TGTGCCACCAGTGATGGGACAGTAGCTTTCTTT. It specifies CATSDGTVAFF.

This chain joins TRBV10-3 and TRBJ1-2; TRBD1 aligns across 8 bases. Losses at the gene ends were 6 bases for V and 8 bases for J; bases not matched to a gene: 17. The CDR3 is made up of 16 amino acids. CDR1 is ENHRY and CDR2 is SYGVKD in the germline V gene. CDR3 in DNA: TGTGCCATCAGCCCCCGGACAGGGCTTACCTTGTGGGGCTACACCTTC. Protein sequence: CAISPRTGLTLWGYTF.

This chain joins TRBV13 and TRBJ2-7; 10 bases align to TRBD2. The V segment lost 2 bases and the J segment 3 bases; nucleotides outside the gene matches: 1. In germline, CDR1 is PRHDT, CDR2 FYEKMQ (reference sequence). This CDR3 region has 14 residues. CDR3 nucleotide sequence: TGTGCCAGCAGCTTATCTAGCGGGGGCTACGAGCAGTACTTC. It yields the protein CASSLSSGGYEQYF. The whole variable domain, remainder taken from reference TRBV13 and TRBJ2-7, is AAGVIQSPRHLIKEKRETATLKCYPIPRHDTVYWYQQGPGQDPQFLISFYEKMQSDKGSIPDRFSAQQFSDYHSELNMSSLELGDSALYFCASSLSSGGYEQYFGPGTRLTVT.

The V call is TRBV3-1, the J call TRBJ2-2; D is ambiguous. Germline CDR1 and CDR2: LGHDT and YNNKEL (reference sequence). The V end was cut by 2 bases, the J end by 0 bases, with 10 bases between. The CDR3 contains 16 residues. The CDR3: CASSQIAVTNTGELFF. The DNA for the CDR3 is TGTGCCAGCAGCCAAATCGCGGTTACGAACACCGGGGAGCTGTTTTTT.

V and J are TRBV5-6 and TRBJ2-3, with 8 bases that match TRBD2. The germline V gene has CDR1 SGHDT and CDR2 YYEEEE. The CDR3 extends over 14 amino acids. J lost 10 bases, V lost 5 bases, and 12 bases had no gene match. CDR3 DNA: TGTGCCAGCAGTCGAGGGACTAGGGGGTCGCCGCAGTATTTT. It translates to CASSRGTRGSPQYF.

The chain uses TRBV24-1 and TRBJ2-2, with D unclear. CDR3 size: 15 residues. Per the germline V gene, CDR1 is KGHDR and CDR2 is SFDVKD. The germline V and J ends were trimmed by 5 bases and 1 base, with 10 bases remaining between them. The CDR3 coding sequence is TGTGCCACCAGTGGCCTTTGGGGGAACACCGGGGAGCTGTTTTTT. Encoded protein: CATSGLWGNTGELFF.

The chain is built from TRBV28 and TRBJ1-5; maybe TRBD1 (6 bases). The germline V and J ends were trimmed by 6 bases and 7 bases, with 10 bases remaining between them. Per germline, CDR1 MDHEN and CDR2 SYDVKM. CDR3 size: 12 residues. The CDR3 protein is CASSWRGQPQHF. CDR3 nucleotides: TGTGCCAGCAGCTGGAGGGGGCAGCCCCAGCATTTT.